One and the same sample provided the 18 T cell receptor beta chains below, sequenced in a study of blood T cells in healthy people across ages. PCR was performed a second time for 7 to 11 cycles using a sample-barcoded 5' primer and a J-beta primer mix. TCRdb redid the calling of the 5' RACE reads with MiXCR, one entry per CDR3 protein. The sample has 1.4 million to 1.5 million distinct CDR3 sequences, approximately 42% seen once. The source material was blood. Source of these receptors: a young woman in good health.

The chain couples TRBV7-6 to TRBJ2-1; 8 bases line up with TRBD1. Germline trimming cut 5 bases from V and 9 bases from J; bases unmatched to any gene: 9. The germline CDR1 and CDR2 sequences are SGHVS and FNYEAQ. CDR3 length: 14 residues. The CDR3 DNA follows: TGTGCCAGCAGCACTGGACAGGGATGGATTGAGCAGTTCTTC. This encodes CASSTGQGWIEQFF.

The rearrangement links TRBV13 to TRBJ1-2; D unresolved. Trimming stripped 5 bases from V and 0 bases from J, with 13 bases between. CDR1 and CDR2 (germline): PRHDT, FYEKMQ (reference sequence). The CDR3 is 15 amino acids. The CDR3 protein is CASSEPDGANYGYTF. The CDR3 DNA sequence: TGTGCCAGCAGCGAGCCCGACGGGGCTAACTATGGCTACACCTTC.

This clonotype was seen a few times. The chain couples TRBV27 to TRBJ1-6; no clear D. Germline V lookup: CDR1 MNHEY, CDR2 SMNVEV (reference sequence). The germline V and J ends were trimmed by 3 bases and 5 bases, with 8 bases remaining between them. The CDR3 totals 14 residues. The CDR3 loop reads CASSFGQDNSPLHF. The CDR3, as DNA: TGTGCCAGCAGTTTTGGGCAGGATAATTCACCCCTCCACTTT.

Only a few counts were recorded for this clonotype. The genes are TRBV25-1 and TRBJ2-1; 7 nucleotides align to TRBD2. The CDR3 has 17 amino acids. Trimming removed 4 bases from V and 4 bases from J; junction bases left unmatched: 13. Germline V gene lookup returns CDR1 MGHDK and CDR2 SYGVNS. The CDR3 region is CASSVPPGEGPYNEQFF. In DNA, the CDR3 is TGTGCCAGCAGTGTCCCCCCGGGGGAGGGCCCATACAATGAGCAGTTCTTC.

The chain couples TRBV20-1 to TRBJ2-7; TRBD2 aligns across 7 bases. The trim removed 6 bases at V and 3 bases at J, leaving 5 bases unmatched. Germline-derived CDR1 and CDR2 are DFQATT and SNEGSKA (reference sequence). The CDR3 runs 12 residues. The CDR3 loop reads CSAQAGHYEQYF. DNA for the CDR3: TGCAGTGCCCAAGCGGGGCACTACGAGCAGTACTTC.

The chain has TRBV10-3 and TRBJ1-2; unclear D gene. CDR3 size: 15 residues. V was shortened by 4 bases and J by 3 bases, with 15 bases between the two germline ends. Germline V gene sequence: CDR1 ENHRY, CDR2 SYGVKD. In DNA form, the CDR3 reads TGTGCCATCAGTGGGTCGACGAAGGGTTACTATGGCTACACCTTC. Its protein is CAISGSTKGYYGYTF.

This clonotype has just a few counts. The rearrangement links TRBV27 to TRBJ1-2, with D uncertain. The V gene lost 5 bases and the J gene lost 0 bases, with 10 bases spanning the gap. The CDR3 is 14 amino acids. CDR1 is MNHEY and CDR2 is SMNVEV in the germline V gene (reference sequence). This chain's CDR3 is CASSPRRTNYGYTF. The DNA of the CDR3 is TGTGCCAGCAGTCCCAGACGGACTAACTATGGCTACACCTTC.

In its sample, this clonotype was seen a few times. A clone one base away is much larger, so this may be a read error. V and J are TRBV6-5 and TRBJ2-1; 7 bases match TRBD1. Unmatched junction bases numbered 5, after V lost 6 bases and J lost 3 bases. The CDR3 is made up of 14 amino acids. Per germline, CDR1 MNHEY and CDR2 SVGAGI. In DNA form, the CDR3 reads TGTGCCAGCAGCCGGGACAGAAACTACAATGAGCAGTTCTTC. It codes for CASSRDRNYNEQFF.

This clonotype was recorded a few times. The V and J genes are TRBV29-1 and TRBJ1-1; D unresolved. CDR1 SQVTM and CDR2 ANQGSEA come from the germline V gene. The CDR3 loop spans 11 amino acids. The ends were cut back, 7 bases at V and 0 bases at J, with 6 bases in the middle. The CDR3 bases are TGCAGCGGACGGGTGAACACTGAAGCTTTCTTT. This encodes CSGRVNTEAFF.

The J gene is TRBJ2-2, the V gene TRBV27; 7 bases map to TRBD1. Germline V CDR1 and CDR2: MNHEY, SMNVEV (reference sequence). The CDR3 is 13 amino acids. J lost 6 bases, V lost 7 bases, and 5 bases had no gene match. For the CDR3, the DNA is TGTGCCAGCACAGGGGGTGGATCCGGGGAGCTGTTTTTT. It codes for CASTGGGSGELFF.

V gene TRBV6-5 combines with J gene TRBJ1-6; D remains ambiguous. Germline CDR1 and CDR2: MNHEY and SVGAGI. This CDR3 comprises 14 residues. Deletions cut 0 bases from V and 9 bases from J, with 9 bases between. The CDR3 region has the DNA TGTGCCAGCAGTTACTCGGGAAAGGTTTCACCCCTCCACTTT. It codes for CASSYSGKVSPLHF.

This clonotype was detected a few times. The chain joins TRBV7-9 to TRBJ2-3; 9 nucleotides align to TRBD2. CDR3 length: 16 residues. V lost 4 bases to trimming and J lost 4 bases; unmatched junction nucleotides: 9. Per the germline V gene, CDR1 is SEHNR and CDR2 is FQNEAQ (reference sequence). The CDR3, as DNA: TGTGCCAGCAGCTCGTCGGGCGGGGGGGCCGCAGATACGCAGTATTTT. Amino acids: CASSSSGGGAADTQYF.

This clonotype was detected a few times. The DNA for the CDR3 is TGTGCCAGCAGTCGCCTCGTGACAGGGAAGTACGAGCAGTACTTC. Its protein product is CASSRLVTGKYEQYF. V and J are TRBV2 and TRBJ2-7; 7 nucleotides match TRBD1. Germline CDR1 and CDR2: SNHLY and FYNNEI. V trimming: 5 bases; J trimming: 4 bases; junction bases outside the gene matches: 11. The CDR3 loop spans 15 amino acids. The whole variable domain, remainder taken from reference TRBV2 and TRBJ2-7, is EPEVTQTPSHQVTQMGQEVILRCVPISNHLYFYWYRQILGQKVEFLVSFYNNEISEKSEIFDDQFSVERPDGSNFTLKIRSTKLEDSAMYFCASSRLVTGKYEQYFGPGTRLTVT.

This sequence joins TRBV27 and TRBJ2-7, with unresolved D. Germline values: CDR1 MNHEY, CDR2 SMNVEV (reference sequence). CDR3 size: 13 residues. Trimming took off 9 bases at V and 2 bases at J, with 14 bases between the two ends. Here the CDR3 reads CASEAKAAYEQYF. The CDR3 DNA is TGTGCCAGTGAAGCGAAGGCGGCCTACGAGCAGTACTTC.

This clonotype was seen many times. CDR3 loop: CASSQPGLGETQYF. The CDR3 bases are TGCGCCAGCAGCCAACCGGGCCTGGGTGAGACCCAGTACTTC. This rearrangement joins TRBV5-1 to TRBJ2-5; D is unresolved. The germline V and J ends were trimmed by 4 bases and 5 bases, with 15 bases remaining between them. There are 14 residues in the CDR3. The germline CDR1 and CDR2 sequences are SGHRS and YFSETQ.

Details on this clonotype: Since a much larger clone is just one base distant, this may be a read error. This chain joins TRBV4-1 and TRBJ2-7, with D unresolved. The CDR3 consists of 14 residues. Trimming took off 0 bases at V and 7 bases at J, with 13 bases between the two ends. The germline V gene encodes CDR1 MGHRA and CDR2 YSYEKL. The CDR3 nucleotides are TGCGCCAGCAGCCAAGATAGGACGCATGGGGAGCAGTACTTC. This codes for CASSQDRTHGEQYF.

J is TRBJ1-1 and V is TRBV6-6; a possible D gene is TRBD1 (6 bases). Germline CDR1 reads MNHNY; CDR2 reads SVGAGI (reference sequence). This CDR3 is 12 amino acids long. V shed 0 bases and J shed 9 bases, with 8 bases lying between them. The CDR3 nucleotides are TGTGCCAGCAGTTACTCTCAGGGGCAAGCTTTCTTT. This translates into CASSYSQGQAFF.

The chain links TRBV12-3 or TRBV12-4 to TRBJ1-4; D remains unclear. The V end was cut by 3 bases, the J end by 7 bases, with 12 bases between. This CDR3 contains 14 residues. CDR3 protein: CASSFEGMSEKLFF. Written as DNA, the CDR3 is TGTGCCAGCAGTTTTGAGGGTATGAGTGAAAAACTGTTTTTT.